One and the same sample provided the 10 T cell receptor beta chains below, sequenced in a study of T cells after yellow fever vaccination. MiXCR, applied by TCRdb to the 5' RACE reads, yields one record per CDR3 protein. The sample contains tens of thousands of distinct CDR3 sequences, 7.1% of which appear only once. The source material was CD8+ T cells sorted from PBMCs, sampled on the day of the first yellow fever vaccination. These receptors all stem from a man aged 18 to 30 who received the YFV17D yellow fever vaccine.

This clonotype was found many times. This chain links TRBV20-1 with TRBJ1-3; no clear D. The V end lost 1 base, the J end lost 6 bases, and 10 bases lay between the germline ends. CDR1 is DFQATT, CDR2 SNEGSKA, per germline (reference sequence). This CDR3 is 13 amino acids long. CDR3 sequence: CSARVGIENTIYF. In nucleotides, the CDR3 is TGCAGTGCTAGAGTGGGGATCGAAAACACCATATATTTT.

This clonotype was detected many times. This chain joins TRBV27 and TRBJ2-7, with D unclear. This CDR3 spans 15 amino acids. Trimming stripped 5 bases from V and 3 bases from J, with 17 bases between. Germline CDR1 reads MNHEY; CDR2 reads SMNVEV (reference sequence). The CDR3 reads CASSPGGRPLYEQYV. The CDR3 region has the DNA TGTGCCAGCAGTCCCGGCGGAAGACCCCTCTACGAGCAGTACGTC.

At least ten counts were recorded for this clonotype. The chain links TRBV5-1 to TRBJ2-5; possibly TRBD2 for D (5 bases). Per the germline V gene, CDR1 is SGHRS and CDR2 is YFSETQ. The CDR3 runs to 12 residues. V lost 4 bases and J lost 5, with 9 bases in between. The CDR3 here is CASSPRGETQYF. CDR3 bases: TGCGCCAGCAGCCCTCGAGGGGAGACCCAGTACTTC.

The chain uses TRBV6-4 and TRBJ1-5; no clear D gene. This CDR3 has 16 residues. CDR1 and CDR2 (germline): MRHNA, SNTAGT. Deletions cut 2 bases from V and 0 bases from J, with 11 bases between. This CDR3 is CASSDPRVYSNQPQHF. The CDR3 nucleotides read TGTGCCAGCAGTGACCCCCGGGTTTATAGCAATCAGCCCCAGCATTTT.

This clonotype appeared many times. V is TRBV24-1 and J is TRBJ2-7, with 7 bases matching TRBD1. The germline gives CDR1 KGHDR, CDR2 SFDVKD. The J segment lost 7 bases and the V segment lost 7 bases, leaving 9 bases of the junction unmatched. The CDR3 has 13 amino acids. CDR3 in DNA: TGTGCCACCAGAAGACAGGGCCGACGTGAGCAGTACGTC. Its protein is CATRRQGRREQYV.

This clonotype was seen many times. The chain combines TRBV4-3 with TRBJ2-3, with TRBD2 identical over 7 bases. V lost 1 base and J lost 0; bases outside the gene matches: 4. Looked up from germline, CDR1 is LGHNA and CDR2 is YSLEER. The CDR3 spans 16 residues. The chain's CDR3 is CASSQGSSGSTDTQYF. The DNA for the CDR3 is TGCGCCAGCAGCCAAGGTTCTAGCGGAAGCACAGATACGCAGTATTTT.

The genes are TRBV27 and TRBJ1-2; D remains unclear. V was pared by 6 bases and J by 6 bases, with 14 bases between. The CDR3 is 13 amino acids. Per germline, CDR1 MNHEY and CDR2 SMNVEV (reference sequence). CDR3 residues: CASSSSNYDGYTF. In nucleotides, the CDR3 is TGTGCCAGCAGCAGTTCTAACTATGATGGCTACACCTTC.

The chain recombines TRBV6-5 with TRBJ2-3; D possibly corresponds to TRBD2 (6 bases). Germline V gene sequence: CDR1 MNHEY, CDR2 SVGAGI. The V end was cut by 2 bases, the J end by 0 bases, with 15 bases between. This CDR3 spans 17 amino acids. The chain's CDR3 is CASSYPIAVPSTDTQYF. CDR3 DNA: TGTGCCAGCAGTTACCCCATAGCGGTACCTAGCACAGATACGCAGTATTTT.

The sample holds a few counts of this clonotype. This chain connects TRBV4-2 to TRBJ2-2; maybe TRBD1 (5 bases). The CDR3 contains 20 residues. V lost 4 bases and J lost 0, with 24 bases in between. Germline CDR1 LGHNA, CDR2 YNFKEQ. In DNA form, the CDR3 reads TGTGCCAGCAGCCCCCGTGGTTTTCAGGGCGCGAACGCGAACACCGGGGAGCTGTTTTTT. This sequence encodes CASSPRGFQGANANTGELFF.

With regard to this clonotype: This could be a read error, since a much larger clone is one nucleotide away. Here the CDR3 reads CSASRGLHTEAFF. CDR3 DNA sequence: TGCAGCGCCTCACGGGGGTTACACACTGAAGCTTTCTTT. The chain joins TRBV29-1 to TRBJ1-1; tentatively, D is TRBD1 (5 bases). Trimming shortened V by 7 bases and J by 3 bases, and 15 bases separated the two germline ends. CDR1 and CDR2 from the germline V gene are SQVTM and ANQGSEA. The CDR3 is made up of 13 amino acids.